The clone carrying this T cell receptor (beta chain) came up a few times. Antigen: not known. Every bit of the isolated RNA underwent reverse transcription, so sequencing read expressed TCRB transcripts. Assay used: immunoSEQ multiplex PCR; TCRdb lists only in-frame clones, some missing. The sample includes fewer than 250,000 clones, 68% of them seen just once. These data are taken from a study of beta chain features in type 1 diabetes. Overall study findings and caveats: In comparison with healthy donors, patients had naive, central memory and Treg TCRB repertoires that appeared more similar. When cDNA is sequenced, cells with high TCR expression could be over-represented.

CDR1 SNHLY and CDR2 FYNNEI come from the germline V gene. J gave up 8 bases and V 8 bases, and 10 bases lay outside the gene matches. This CDR3 comprises 15 residues. The specimen sequenced was naive CD4+ T cells from blood. The chain uses TRBV2 and TRBJ1-6; 9 bases align to TRBD1. The sequence was collected from a man aged 30 to 45 in good health. The DNA of the CDR3 is TGTGCCAGCGGGCAACCGGGACAGGGAGATTCACCCCTCCACTTT. It translates to CASGQPGQGDSPLHF.